Sequencing of this TCR beta chain was carried out in a study of shared clonotypes between healthy human individuals. CD45RO-negative, CCR7-selected cells formed the naive CD8 fraction, which excluded terminally differentiated effector memory CD45RA+ cells. Clones were read by immunoSEQ multiplex PCR, and TCRdb kept only the in-frame ones, dropping some. The sample carries approximately 2,200,000 clones, about 93% recorded once. This TCR was recovered from a man aged 18 to 29 in good health. Some clones in this sample may be carry-over from other donors' samples. Material for sequencing was naive CD8+ T cells from PBMCs.

CDR3 nucleotide sequence: TGTGCCAGCAGCACTCATACCACCGGGGAGCTGTTTTTT. It specifies CASSTHTTGELFF. The chain is built from TRBV9 and TRBJ2-2; unclear D gene. The CDR3 length is 13 residues. Trimming left V 4 bases short and J 4 bases short, with 8 bases between. Germline loops: CDR1 SGDLS, CDR2 YYNGEE.